Below are 3 T cell receptor beta chains sequenced from a single sample in a study of T cells in women clearing cervical HPV infection. Repertoires were generated with immunoSEQ multiplex PCR, while TCRdb's copy carries only in-frame clones and drops some. The specimen's table records 25,000 or so clones. Source material: blood buffy coat. Receptors originate from a woman aged 18 to 75 with a cervical HPV16 infection that either progressed to CIN3+ or cleared (not recorded which).

As regards this clone: Read data end 3 residues before the CDR3 end; the end is taken from the germline J gene. The rearrangement joins TRBV5-1 to TRBJ2-5; no definite D call. The CDR3 contains 14 residues. CDR1 and CDR2 (germline): SGHRS, YFSETQ. The V and J ends lost 1 base and 3 bases respectively, with 10 bases between them. CDR3 amino acids: CASSLLTQKETQYF. CDR3 bases read: TGCGCCAGCAGCTTGCTCACACAGAAAGAGACC.

A note on this clone: The read halts 3 residues ahead of the CDR3 end, with the missing end drawn from the germline J gene. The chain joins TRBV7-6 to TRBJ2-1; 11 bases align to TRBD1. V gave up 2 bases and J gave up 7 bases; unmatched junction bases: 7. CDR1 is SGHVS, CDR2 FNYEAQ, per germline. The CDR3 is made up of 16 amino acids. The DNA read from the CDR3 is TGTGCCAGCAGCTTAATATTAGGACAGGGGGCGAATGAG. Encoded protein: CASSLILGQGANE. The whole CDR3 is CASSLILGQGANEQFF.

As concerns this clone: The read ends 3 residues before the CDR3 terminus; that terminus is restored from the germline J gene. The gene calls are TRBV5-1 and TRBJ1-1; 8 nucleotides line up with TRBD1. V lost 0 bases to trimming and J lost 0 bases; unmatched junction nucleotides: 10. The germline V gene encodes CDR1 SGHRS and CDR2 YFSETQ. The CDR3 is 18 residues long. This CDR3 is CASSLVRGQGAMNTEAFF. The DNA read from the CDR3 is TGCGCCAGCAGCTTGGTGAGAGGGCAGGGGGCCATGAACACTGAA.